These 32 T cell receptor beta chains were all obtained from the same sample, sequenced in a study of beta chain features in type 1 diabetes. Sequenced material consisted of expressed TCRB transcripts (all of the isolated RNA was reverse transcribed). The assay was immunoSEQ multiplex PCR, and TCRdb's table has in-frame clones only and misses some. The sample shows approximately 160,000 clones, 50% to 70% of them seen only once. These receptors lack a known antigen. The study's findings and limits: In every one of the four CD4+ subsets, TCRB CDR3s were moderately but significantly shorter in Type 1 diabetes patients.

Sequencing was carried out using naive CD4+ T cells from blood. These TCRs come from a man aged 30 to 39 with type 1 diabetes.

This clone was seen a handful of times. The chain employs TRBV5-1 and TRBJ2-3; D is ambiguous. The V end lost 0 bases, the J end lost 5 bases, and 7 bases lay between the germline ends. The CDR3 sequence is 13 residues long. Germline V gene sequence: CDR1 SGHRS, CDR2 YFSETQ. The CDR3 sequence is CASSLDTLDTQYF. DNA for the CDR3: TGCGCCAGCAGCTTGGACACCTTAGATACGCAGTATTTT.

This clone was recorded a few times. This rearrangement joins TRBV29-1 to TRBJ2-1; no clear D gene. The germline CDR1 and CDR2 sequences are SQVTM and ANQGSEA. This CDR3 has 13 amino acids. V was pared by 0 bases and J by 7 bases, with 10 bases between. The CDR3 DNA is TGCAGCGTTGAAGATCTTGGTCGTAATGAGCAGTTCTTC. Its protein product is CSVEDLGRNEQFF.

The CDR3 spells CASSARLAGGPDEQFF. DNA of the CDR3: TGTGCCAGCAGCGCGCGACTAGCGGGGGGGCCTGATGAGCAGTTCTTC. V and J are TRBV7-2 and TRBJ2-1; TRBD2 matches 14 bases. Germline assignment: CDR1 SGHTA and CDR2 FQGNSA. CDR3 length equals 16 residues. With V trimmed by 5 bases and J by 8 bases, 8 bases remained unmatched.

This chain uses TRBV27 with TRBJ2-6; 10 bases align to TRBD1. The CDR3 runs 17 residues. Germline CDR1 is MNHEY and CDR2 is SMNVEV (reference sequence). The V gene end was trimmed by 1 base and the J gene end by 2 bases; junction bases not matched to a gene: 2. The CDR3 spells CASSLFGQGAGANVLTF. CDR3 coding DNA: TGTGCCAGCAGTTTATTTGGACAGGGGGCTGGGGCCAACGTCCTGACTTTC. Together with reference TRBV27 and TRBJ2-6, the CDR3 gives the full variable domain: EAQVTQNPRYLITVTGKKLTVTCSQNMNHEYMSWYRQDPGLGLRQIYYSMNVEVTDKGDVPEGYKVSRKEKRNFPLILESPSPNQTSLYFCASSLFGQGAGANVLTFGAGSRLTVL.

A few counts support this clone. The rearrangement joins TRBV4-3 to TRBJ2-5; no firm D call. CDR1 is LGHNA and CDR2 is YSLEER in the germline V gene. The ends were cut back, 0 bases at V and 0 bases at J, with 2 bases in the middle. CDR3 length: 13 amino acids. The CDR3 is CASSQDHQETQYF. Written as DNA, the CDR3 is TGCGCCAGCAGCCAAGACCACCAAGAGACCCAGTACTTC.

The chain carries TRBV7-2 and TRBJ2-5; D is undetermined. The CDR3 runs 14 residues. Germline CDR1 reads SGHTA; CDR2 reads FQGNSA. Trimming pared 5 bases from V and 2 bases from J, leaving 12 bases between. The CDR3 coding sequence is TGTGCCAGCAGCCGAATGAACACGCAAGAGACCCAGTACTTC. As protein: CASSRMNTQETQYF. Combining the CDR3 with reference TRBV7-2 and TRBJ2-5 gives the whole variable domain GAGVSQSPSNKVTEKGKDVELRCDPISGHTALYWYRQSLGQGLEFLIYFQGNSAPDKSGLPSDRFSAERTGGSVSTLTIQRTQQEDSAVYLCASSRMNTQETQYFGPGTRLLVL.

V gene TRBV7-2 combines with J gene TRBJ2-7; 11 bases are shared with TRBD2. The CDR3 length is 13 residues. The V segment lost 10 bases and the J segment 1 base; nucleotides outside the gene matches: 3. Germline CDR1 and CDR2: SGHTA and FQGNSA. CDR3 residues: CATGTSGSYEQYF. For the CDR3, the DNA is TGTGCCACCGGGACTAGCGGATCCTACGAGCAGTACTTC.

The rearrangement joins TRBV29-1 to TRBJ1-1; D is unclear. The CDR3 spans 13 residues. Deletions cut 4 bases from V and 3 bases from J, with 12 bases between. Per germline, CDR1 SQVTM and CDR2 ANQGSEA. As DNA, the CDR3 is TGCAGCGTTGTAGTGGGATCCGACACTGAAGCTTTCTTT. Residues: CSVVVGSDTEAFF.

The rearrangement joins TRBV30 to TRBJ2-6; D is ambiguous. Germline lookup yields CDR1 GTSNPN and CDR2 SVGIG (reference sequence). V was trimmed by 0 bases and J by 0 bases, leaving 12 bases between them. This CDR3 region has 17 residues. CDR3 sequence (DNA): TGTGCCTGGAGTGTAGTCAGAGTTAGCTCTGGGGCCAACGTCCTGACTTTC. This translates into CAWSVVRVSSGANVLTF.

V gene TRBV11-2 combines with J gene TRBJ2-5, with 7 bases lining up with TRBD2. V trimming: 3 bases; J trimming: 5 bases; junction bases outside the gene matches: 0. The CDR3 has 12 residues. CDR1 and CDR2 (germline): SGHAT, FQNNGV. CDR3 sequence (DNA): TGTGCCAGCAGCTTCGGGAGGGAGACCCAGTACTTC. Translated, it gives CASSFGRETQYF.

V is TRBV15 and J is TRBJ2-7, with no clear D. Trimming removed 1 base from V and 0 bases from J, with 10 bases in between. In germline, CDR1 is LNHNV, CDR2 YYDKDF (reference sequence). The CDR3 totals 15 residues. The CDR3 region has the DNA TGTGCCACCAGCAGAGGAATAGTCAGCTCCTACGAGCAGTACTTC. Amino acids: CATSRGIVSSYEQYF.

This clone was seen a few times. V and J are TRBV7-9 and TRBJ2-1; D unclear. Germline assignment: CDR1 SEHNR and CDR2 FQNEAQ (reference sequence). The ends were cut back, 5 bases at V and 2 bases at J, with 7 bases in the middle. The CDR3 has 13 residues. The CDR3 DNA is TGTGCCAGCAGCCATGGGACCTACAATGAGCAGTTCTTC. It translates to CASSHGTYNEQFF.

The chain has TRBV9 and TRBJ2-1; 7 bases are shared with TRBD2. The V gene's germline CDR1 is SGDLS and CDR2 YYNGEE. After removal of 1 base from V and 6 bases from J, the junction contained 7 bases not matched to a gene. The CDR3 is 15 amino acids. CDR3: CASSVTGRETNEQFF. In DNA, the CDR3 is TGTGCCAGCAGCGTAACCGGGCGGGAGACCAATGAGCAGTTCTTC.

This clone has more than one count but fewer than ten. The CDR3 nucleotides are TGCAGCGCTGGGGAGCGGAAGGGAGAGACCCAGTACTTC. Its protein is CSAGERKGETQYF. The chain recombines TRBV29-1 with TRBJ2-5; D possibly corresponds to TRBD2 (5 bases). Trimming removed 7 bases from V and 4 bases from J, with 16 bases in between. The CDR3 length is 13 residues. The germline gives CDR1 SQVTM, CDR2 ANQGSEA.

The chain combines TRBV7-9 with TRBJ2-5, with D hard to call. Germline values: CDR1 SEHNR, CDR2 FQNEAQ (reference sequence). This CDR3 region has 15 residues. The V end lost 4 bases, the J end lost 5 bases, and 17 bases lay between the germline ends. CDR3 amino acids: CASSSAGLYRETQYF. DNA for the CDR3: TGTGCCAGCAGCTCAGCTGGTCTGTACCGGGAGACCCAGTACTTC.

The chain recombines TRBV2 with TRBJ2-5; D is possibly TRBD1 (5 bases). The V gene's germline CDR1 is SNHLY and CDR2 FYNNEI. The CDR3 has 13 amino acids. V dropped 7 bases and J dropped 1 base, with 10 bases sitting between them. CDR3 bases: TGTGCCAGCAATTACAGGAGCCAAGAGACCCAGTACTTC. Amino acids: CASNYRSQETQYF.

The chain carries TRBV4-1 and TRBJ2-4; D unclear. Deletions cut 4 bases from V and 0 bases from J, with 16 bases between. The CDR3 totals 17 residues. Germline CDR1 reads MGHRA; CDR2 reads YSYEKL. This CDR3 is CASSLSYPELAKNIQYF. The CDR3 DNA reads as TGCGCCAGCAGCCTAAGTTATCCCGAGTTAGCCAAAAACATTCAGTACTTC.

V usage is TRBV29-1 and J usage is TRBJ2-1, with D uncertain. This CDR3 region has 11 residues. With 5 bases removed from V and 8 bases from J, the gap between germline ends came to 10 bases. The germline V gene encodes CDR1 SQVTM and CDR2 ANQGSEA. For the CDR3, the DNA is TGCAGCGTTCCCCGAGGCGATGAGCAGTTCTTC. Translating gives CSVPRGDEQFF.

This clone was counted a single time. The J gene is TRBJ2-5, the V gene TRBV18; TRBD1 agrees at 7 bases. Germline V gives CDR1 KGHSH, CDR2 LQKENI. Losses at the gene ends were 4 bases for V and 4 bases for J; bases not matched to a gene: 6. CDR3 size: 14 residues. The CDR3 bases are TGTGCCAGCTCACTTGGACAGGCCCGAGAGACCCAGTACTTC. As protein: CASSLGQARETQYF.

CDR3 protein: CASSLKGQGSSLQYF. DNA for the CDR3: TGCGCCAGCAGCTTGAAGGGACAGGGGTCCTCTCTTCAGTACTTC. The chain joins TRBV5-1 to TRBJ2-7; 10 nucleotides agree with TRBD1. The CDR3 is 15 residues long. Germline V lookup: CDR1 SGHRS, CDR2 YFSETQ. With 1 base clipped from V and 10 bases from J, the junction kept 11 bases outside the gene matches.

V gene TRBV29-1 combines with J gene TRBJ2-1, with D possibly being TRBD1 (5 bases). Trimming pared 1 base from V and 10 bases from J, leaving 14 bases between. Germline assignment: CDR1 SQVTM and CDR2 ANQGSEA. CDR3 size: 13 residues. The CDR3 reads CSVEGLERTEQFF. In nucleotides, the CDR3 is TGCAGCGTTGAAGGTTTGGAGAGGACAGAGCAGTTCTTC.

The chain carries TRBV7-6 and TRBJ2-5; D is uncertain. The CDR3 covers 14 residues. V was cut by 5 bases and J by 2 bases, with 12 bases left in between. Per germline, CDR1 SGHVS and CDR2 FNYEAQ. The CDR3: CASSRGPVQETQYF. CDR3 nucleotides: TGTGCCAGCAGCCGCGGACCGGTTCAAGAGACCCAGTACTTC.

This clone was found a few times. The chain combines TRBV30 with TRBJ1-1; 8 bases map to TRBD1. The germline V gene has CDR1 GTSNPN and CDR2 SVGIG (reference sequence). The CDR3 sequence is 12 residues long. Trimming removed 5 bases from V and 4 bases from J; junction bases left unmatched: 3. CDR3 loop: CAWDRGGTEAFF. CDR3 nucleotide sequence: TGTGCCTGGGACAGGGGAGGCACTGAAGCTTTCTTT.

J is TRBJ2-1 and V is TRBV11-3, with TRBD2 as a possible D gene (6 bases). V was pared by 5 bases and J by 8 bases, with 16 bases between. This CDR3 spans 14 amino acids. Germline assignment: CDR1 SGHNT and CDR2 YENEEA. CDR3 in DNA: TGTGCCAGCAGCACTAGCACCGAAGTAGATGAGCAGTTCTTC. Translated: CASSTSTEVDEQFF. Combining the CDR3 with reference TRBV11-3 and TRBJ2-1 gives the whole variable domain EAGVVQSPRYKIIEKKQPVAFWCNPISGHNTLYWYLQNLGQGPELLIRYENEEAVDDSQLPKDRFSAERLKGVDSTLKIQPAELGDSAVYLCASSTSTEVDEQFFGPGTRLTVL.

This chain links TRBV2 with TRBJ2-5, with D perhaps TRBD1 (6 bases). Trimming removed 6 bases from V and 3 bases from J, with 8 bases in between. Looked up from germline, CDR1 is SNHLY and CDR2 is FYNNEI. CDR3 length: 12 amino acids. CDR3: CASRWTEETQYF. DNA for the CDR3: TGTGCCAGCAGATGGACAGAAGAGACCCAGTACTTC.

The chain has TRBV6-5 and TRBJ2-5; D uncertain. The CDR3 covers 13 residues. Trimming took off 6 bases at V and 1 base at J, with 9 bases between the two ends. The germline V gene has CDR1 MNHEY and CDR2 SVGAGI. CDR3 loop: CASRIGVQETQYF. The CDR3 DNA follows: TGTGCCAGCAGGATTGGGGTCCAAGAGACCCAGTACTTC.

The chain joins TRBV2 to TRBJ2-1; D gene ambiguous. This CDR3 region has 14 residues. CDR1 and CDR2 from the germline V gene are SNHLY and FYNNEI. The V end was cut by 6 bases, the J end by 0 bases, with 9 bases between. DNA for the CDR3: TGTGCCAGCAGCAGGCAGGCCTCCTACAATGAGCAGTTCTTC. This sequence encodes CASSRQASYNEQFF. Based on the CDR3 plus reference TRBV2 and TRBJ2-1, the full variable domain is EPEVTQTPSHQVTQMGQEVILRCVPISNHLYFYWYRQILGQKVEFLVSFYNNEISEKSEIFDDQFSVERPDGSNFTLKIRSTKLEDSAMYFCASSRQASYNEQFFGPGTRLTVL.

The genes are TRBV30 and TRBJ1-1; D call uncertain. The germline CDR1 and CDR2 sequences are GTSNPN and SVGIG (reference sequence). There are 13 residues in the CDR3. V lost 5 bases, J lost 7 bases, and 17 bases lay in between. The CDR3 nucleotides are TGTGCCTGGTGCCGGATAGGCTGGGATGAAGCTTTCTTT. Its translation is CAWCRIGWDEAFF.

The V gene is TRBV29-1, the J gene TRBJ2-1; possible D gene TRBD2, 6 bases. Germline V gives CDR1 SQVTM, CDR2 ANQGSEA. Trimming cost V 8 bases and J 6 bases, with 14 bases left between them. The CDR3 contains 12 residues. The DNA for the CDR3 is TGCAGCTACCCCGGGGGACGCAATGAGCAGTTCTTC. It codes for CSYPGGRNEQFF.

This clone was seen more than once but under ten times. J is TRBJ2-4 and V is TRBV23-1, with D tentatively TRBD1 (5 bases). TRBV23-1 is assigned to the ORF class and has an uncertain function. V lost 1 base, J lost 16 bases, and 14 bases lay in between. The CDR3 spans 12 residues. The CDR3 DNA sequence: TGCGCCAGCAGTCAATTACTGGACACCAGTTACTTC. Residues: CASSQLLDTSYF.

The rearrangement links TRBV4-3 to TRBJ2-3; D is undetermined. This CDR3 is built from 15 residues. Trimming removed 0 bases from V and 1 base from J, with 8 bases in between. Germline CDR1 and CDR2: LGHNA and YSLEER. CDR3 DNA: TGCGCCAGCAGCCAAGACGTGGGCGGCACAGATACGCAGTATTTT. Amino acid sequence: CASSQDVGGTDTQYF.

V gene TRBV5-6 combines with J gene TRBJ2-1; unclear D gene. The germline CDR1 and CDR2 sequences are SGHDT and YYEEEE. Trimming cost V 4 bases and J 0 bases, with 14 bases left between them. This CDR3 is 16 amino acids long. The CDR3 region has the DNA TGTGCCAGCAGCCCTAAGACGACCCTCTCCTACAATGAGCAGTTCTTC. This gives the protein CASSPKTTLSYNEQFF.